The TCR beta chain under discussion was sequenced for a study of T cells in localized non-small cell lung cancer. Study-wide results and limits: Sequencing covered just one tumor region, so heterogeneity cannot be ruled out. When the top 100 tumor clones were examined, a median around 61 of them also appeared in the adjacent lung, which was paired and uninvolved. Clonality peaked in uninvolved adjacent lung rather than tumor.

Profiling relied on immunoSEQ multiplex PCR, and the TCRdb table lists in-frame clones only, not all of them. The table lists about 1,500 clones, around 27% of them singletons. Germline CDR1 reads SGHNT; CDR2 reads YENEEA. The CDR3 contains 16 residues. V gave up 1 base and J gave up 8 bases; unmatched junction bases: 11. This clone was counted between two and nine times. The antigen remains undetermined. Adjacent lung tissue lacking atypia was obtained at a distance of at least 2 cm from the tumor margin. Sequencing used normal lung tissue next to the tumor, obtained before any cancer treatment. The chain couples TRBV11-3 to TRBJ2-1; TRBD2 matches 7 bases. The clonotype originates from a man between 40 and 75 years old with stage II squamous cell lung carcinoma. For the CDR3, the DNA is TGTGCCAGCAGCTTAGGGGAGGGACTTCCCAGGTATGAGCAGTTCTTC. Amino acids: CASSLGEGLPRYEQFF. The full variable domain, completed using reference TRBV11-3 and TRBJ2-1, is EAGVVQSPRYKIIEKKQPVAFWCNPISGHNTLYWYLQNLGQGPELLIRYENEEAVDDSQLPKDRFSAERLKGVDSTLKIQPAELGDSAVYLCASSLGEGLPRYEQFFGPGTRLTVL.